Here is one TCR beta chain with its context. Which antigen it targets is not known. Per-nucleotide qualities are absent, and no much larger clonotype sits a single base away. Library preparation was by the immunoSEQ multiplex PCR assay. TCRdb carries this immuneACCESS record with in-frame sequences only. Its versions omit some clonotypes, under half of them owing to an unresolved V gene in the studies checked, with the rest unexplained. The sample table records about 730,000 clones; 80% to 90% of these occur just once. More than 0.01% of the sample is held by the ten biggest clonotypes. CDR1 and CDR2 were assigned from the germline V gene as KGHSH and LQKENI. From V the trimming removes 4 bases and from J it removes 6 bases, while the gene matches leave 20 bases of the junction unaccounted for. Including the terminal cysteine and phenylalanine, the CDR3 comprises 19 residues. Here the CDR3 DNA is all that survives: 57 bases in frame from base 1.

The data were taken from a study of shared T cell receptors in the human thymus (dated by TCRdb to the early 2020s). Regarding the study in general: The study examined how the human thymus generates shared, self-reactive T-cell receptor alpha chains.

The sample was also linked to a second study, of human thymus T cells. According to the second study: Donors were immunologically healthy infants undergoing open corrective cardiac surgery for congenital heart defects in Finland. Thymus tissue was collected as surgical resects that were removed during corrective cardiac surgery. Both the thymic and the peripheral blood repertoires appeared to show biased V and J gene segment usage. Highly overlapping thymic TCR repertoires among unrelated individuals were reported in the related research. The study described the TCR alpha and beta repertoires in about eight infant thymus samples and a handful of matching peripheral blood samples. The infant donors were roughly 7 to 250 days old, and the cohort included several males and a couple of females. Thymocytes were freed from the tissue by mechanical means and kept at -70 degrees C as pellets of roughly 9-33 million cells. A QIAsymphony instrument was used to extract genomic DNA from the frozen cell pellets. Using the immunoSEQ multiplex PCR assay, the TCRB and TCRAD loci were amplified from a standardized quantity of quality-controlled genomic DNA. The V(D)J region was spanned by amplicons of a length sufficient to cover the CDR3 and to identify V and J genes. Through the commercial immunoSEQ service, the amplicons were sequenced on an Illumina platform. Primer bias and sequencing errors were corrected as previously described, and TCRAD and TCRB definitions were based on the IMGT database. Repertoires were analysed with immunoSEQ Analyzer 3.0 and VDJTools, covering basic statistics, V/J segment usage, diversity estimates, rarefaction and pairwise overlap. Diversity was estimated using the Chao1, ChaoE, Efron-Thisted, Shannon and inverse Simpson indices, and was also estimated on datasets down-sampled to the size of the smallest sample. Repertoire overlap used strict matching of CDR3 nucleotide sequence, V gene and J gene, with Jaccard-based multidimensional scaling clustering. On average, thymus samples gave 750,000 to 1,000,000 unique TCRB clonotypes, whereas blood samples gave about 84,000.

The TCR originated in a girl in the first two years of life with a congenital heart defect. Donor details come from another sample of the same person, matched by shared clones. The source material was thymocytes. The chain is made from TRBV18 and TRBJ2-2; 7 central bases correspond to TRBD1. CDR3 reads: CASSLPPDRDQNLAGELFF. The DNA is TGTGCCAGCTCACTACCACCTGACAGGGATCAAAACTTGGCCGGGGAGCTGTTTTTT.